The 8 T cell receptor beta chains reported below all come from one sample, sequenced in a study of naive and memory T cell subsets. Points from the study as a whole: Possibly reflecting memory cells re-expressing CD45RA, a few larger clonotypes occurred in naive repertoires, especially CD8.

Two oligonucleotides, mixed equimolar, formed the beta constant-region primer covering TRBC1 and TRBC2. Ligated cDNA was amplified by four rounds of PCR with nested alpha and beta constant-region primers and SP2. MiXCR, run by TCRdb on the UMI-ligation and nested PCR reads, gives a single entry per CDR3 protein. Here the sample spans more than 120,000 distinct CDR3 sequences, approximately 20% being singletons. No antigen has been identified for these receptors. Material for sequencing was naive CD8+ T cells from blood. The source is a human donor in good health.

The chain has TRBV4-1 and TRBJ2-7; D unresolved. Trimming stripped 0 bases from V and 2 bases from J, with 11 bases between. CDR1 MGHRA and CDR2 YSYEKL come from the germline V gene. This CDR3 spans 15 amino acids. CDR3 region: CASSQEKIGPYEQYF. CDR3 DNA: TGCGCCAGCAGCCAAGAAAAGATCGGACCCTACGAGCAGTACTTC.

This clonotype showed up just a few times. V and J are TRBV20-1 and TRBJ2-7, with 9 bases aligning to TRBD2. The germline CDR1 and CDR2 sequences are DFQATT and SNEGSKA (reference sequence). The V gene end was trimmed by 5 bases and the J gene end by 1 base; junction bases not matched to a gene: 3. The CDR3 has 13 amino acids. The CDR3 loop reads CSASTSGSYEQYF. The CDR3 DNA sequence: TGCAGTGCTTCTACTAGCGGGTCCTACGAGCAGTACTTC.

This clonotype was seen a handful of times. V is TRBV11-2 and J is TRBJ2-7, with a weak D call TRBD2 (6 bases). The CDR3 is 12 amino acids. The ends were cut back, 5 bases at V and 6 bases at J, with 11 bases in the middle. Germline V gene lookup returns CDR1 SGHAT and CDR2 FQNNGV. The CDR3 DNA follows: TGTGCCAGCAGCCGAGGAGGGAGCGAGCAGTACTTC. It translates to CASSRGGSEQYF.

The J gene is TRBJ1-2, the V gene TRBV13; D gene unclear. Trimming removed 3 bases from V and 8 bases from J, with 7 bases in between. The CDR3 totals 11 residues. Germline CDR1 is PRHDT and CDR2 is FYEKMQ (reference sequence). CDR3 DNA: TGTGCCAGCAGCTTCTCTAAGGGCTACACCTTC. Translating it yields CASSFSKGYTF. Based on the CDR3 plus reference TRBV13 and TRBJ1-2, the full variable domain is AAGVIQSPRHLIKEKRETATLKCYPIPRHDTVYWYQQGPGQDPQFLISFYEKMQSDKGSIPDRFSAQQFSDYHSELNMSSLELGDSALYFCASSFSKGYTFGSGTRLTVV.

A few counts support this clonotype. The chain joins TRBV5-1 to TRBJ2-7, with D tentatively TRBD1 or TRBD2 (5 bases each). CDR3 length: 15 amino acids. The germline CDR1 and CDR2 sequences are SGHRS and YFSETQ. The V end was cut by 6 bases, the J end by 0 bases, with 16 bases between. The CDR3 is CASNAGPGTSYEQYF. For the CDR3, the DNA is TGCGCCAGCAACGCAGGTCCCGGGACCTCCTACGAGCAGTACTTC.

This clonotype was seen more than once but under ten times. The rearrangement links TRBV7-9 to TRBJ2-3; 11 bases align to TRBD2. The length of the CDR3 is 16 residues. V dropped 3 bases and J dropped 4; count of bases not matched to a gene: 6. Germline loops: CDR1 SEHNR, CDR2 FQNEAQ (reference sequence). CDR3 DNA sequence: TGTGCCAGCAGCTTTCGGGGGACTAGCGGATCAGATACGCAGTATTTT. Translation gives CASSFRGTSGSDTQYF.

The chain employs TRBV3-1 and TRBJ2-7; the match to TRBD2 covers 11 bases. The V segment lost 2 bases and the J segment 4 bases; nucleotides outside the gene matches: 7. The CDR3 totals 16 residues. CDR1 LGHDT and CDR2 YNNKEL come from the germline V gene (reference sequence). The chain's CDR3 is CASSQTRASGRYEQYF. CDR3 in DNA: TGTGCCAGCAGCCAAACCCGGGCTAGCGGGAGGTACGAGCAGTACTTC.

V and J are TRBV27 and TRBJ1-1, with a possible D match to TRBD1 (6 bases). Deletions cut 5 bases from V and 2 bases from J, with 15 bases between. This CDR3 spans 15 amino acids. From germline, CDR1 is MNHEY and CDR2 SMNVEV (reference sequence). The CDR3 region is CASSPEGGANTEAFF. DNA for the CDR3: TGTGCCAGCAGTCCCGAGGGGGGCGCTAACACTGAAGCTTTCTTT.